These 20 T cell receptor beta chains share one sample of origin, sequenced in a study of siplizumab effects on memory and regulatory T cells. Data came from immunoSEQ multiplex PCR; TCRdb stores just in-frame clones and leaves some out. The sample carries over 95,000 clones, 80% to 95% recorded once. Sequencing was done on a sample of non-Treg CD4+ T cells sorted from blood. The origin of the receptors is a human donor in good health.

The chain links TRBV7-2 to TRBJ2-1; 8 bases are shared with TRBD2. With V trimmed by 6 bases and J by 6 bases, 7 bases remained unmatched. Germline V gene data show CDR1 as SGHTA and CDR2 as FQGNSA. The CDR3 has 14 residues. The CDR3 sequence is CASRFGGAVNEQFF. The CDR3 DNA reads as TGTGCCAGCAGATTCGGGGGGGCAGTCAATGAGCAGTTCTTC.

The CDR3 spells CASYADRAYGYTF. The DNA for the CDR3 is TGTGCCAGCTACGCGGACAGGGCCTATGGCTACACCTTC. The chain uses TRBV18 and TRBJ1-2, with TRBD1 matching 8 bases. Germline-derived CDR1 and CDR2 are KGHSH and LQKENI. Unmatched junction bases numbered 5, after V lost 7 bases and J lost 4 bases. There are 13 residues in the CDR3.

This chain uses TRBV4-1 with TRBJ1-1; TRBD1 is a possible D gene (6 bases). V lost 2 bases and J lost 4, with 11 bases in between. The CDR3 runs 14 residues. Germline values: CDR1 MGHRA, CDR2 YSYEKL. The CDR3 sequence: CASSQPQGGTEAFF. CDR3 in DNA: TGCGCCAGCAGCCAACCACAGGGTGGCACTGAAGCTTTCTTT.

The V call is TRBV28, the J call TRBJ1-1, with D maybe TRBD1 (5 bases). There are 13 residues in the CDR3. Trimming cost V 6 bases and J 1 base, with 9 bases left between them. The germline gives CDR1 MDHEN, CDR2 SYDVKM. The CDR3 DNA follows: TGTGCCAGCAGCGTAACAGGGAACACTGAAGCTTTCTTT. Encoded protein: CASSVTGNTEAFF.

The chain has TRBV5-5 and TRBJ2-5; the D gene is possibly TRBD2 (6 bases). The germline V gene encodes CDR1 SGHKS and CDR2 YYEKEE (reference sequence). The CDR3 spans 15 residues. Trimming removed 6 bases from V and 2 bases from J, with 17 bases in between. The CDR3 here is CASTPWGVGQETQYF. The CDR3 DNA sequence: TGTGCCAGCACCCCCTGGGGGGTGGGGCAAGAGACCCAGTACTTC.

The chain combines TRBV7-2 with TRBJ2-3; D gene ambiguous. The CDR3 runs 14 residues. The V gene lost 3 bases and the J gene lost 5 bases, with 12 bases spanning the gap. Germline CDR1 reads SGHTA; CDR2 reads FQGNSA. DNA for the CDR3: TGTGCCAGCAGCTTCGCCCCTGCTAGAGATACGCAGTATTTT. Its translation: CASSFAPARDTQYF. The variable domain in full, completed from reference TRBV7-2 and TRBJ2-3, reads GAGVSQSPSNKVTEKGKDVELRCDPISGHTALYWYRQSLGQGLEFLIYFQGNSAPDKSGLPSDRFSAERTGGSVSTLTIQRTQQEDSAVYLCASSFAPARDTQYFGPGTRLTVL.

The chain carries TRBV4-2 and TRBJ1-2, with unresolved D. The V end was cut by 8 bases, the J end by 6 bases, with 16 bases between. The CDR3 covers 13 residues. Germline CDR1 LGHNA, CDR2 YNFKEQ. As DNA, the CDR3 is TGTGCCAGCCGGCCTGGATGGTTGGATGGCTACACCTTC. Amino acid sequence: CASRPGWLDGYTF.

This chain uses TRBV28 with TRBJ2-1; 9 bases are shared with TRBD1. CDR3 size: 15 residues. Per germline, CDR1 MDHEN and CDR2 SYDVKM. Trimming cost V 1 base and J 4 bases; bases outside gene matches: 2. CDR3 sequence reads: CASSLFGQGYNEQFF. CDR3 nucleotides: TGTGCCAGCAGTTTATTCGGACAGGGGTACAATGAGCAGTTCTTC.

The chain carries TRBV5-8 and TRBJ1-2, with TRBD1 identical over 8 bases. This CDR3 has 16 amino acids. V was clipped by 4 bases and J by 7 bases; unmatched bases: 15. CDR1 and CDR2 from the germline V gene are SGHTS and YDEGEE. The CDR3 here is CASSPTLGQGAAGYTF. Written as DNA, the CDR3 is TGTGCCAGCAGCCCGACTCTGGGGCAGGGGGCGGCTGGCTACACCTTC. Drawing the rest from reference TRBV5-8 and TRBJ1-2, the complete variable domain is EAGVTQSPTHLIKTRGQQATLRCSPISGHTSVYWYQQALGLGLQFLLWYDEGEERNRGNFPPRFSGRQFPNYSSELNVNALELEDSALYLCASSPTLGQGAAGYTFGSGTRLTVV.

V gene TRBV2 combines with J gene TRBJ1-6; possible D gene TRBD1, 5 bases. There are 14 residues in the CDR3. Germline V gives CDR1 SNHLY, CDR2 FYNNEI. With 10 bases removed from V and 11 bases from J, the gap between germline ends came to 21 bases. CDR3 amino acids: CANRSPRGETPLHF. The CDR3 DNA reads as TGTGCCAACCGATCGCCTAGGGGAGAGACACCCCTCCACTTT.

The gene calls are TRBV7-2 and TRBJ2-2, with D hard to call. The V gene lost 6 bases and the J gene lost 3 bases, with 11 bases spanning the gap. CDR1 SGHTA and CDR2 FQGNSA come from the germline V gene. CDR3 length equals 14 residues. The DNA of the CDR3 is TGTGCCAGCAGGGCAGACGGATACACCGGGGAGCTGTTTTTT. It codes for CASRADGYTGELFF.

The rearrangement links TRBV9 to TRBJ2-1, with 9 bases lining up with TRBD1. Germline V gives CDR1 SGDLS, CDR2 YYNGEE. This CDR3 has 15 residues. The ends lost 0 bases at V and 7 bases at J; junction bases unmatched: 5. CDR3 sequence: CASSVAGTGINEQFF. CDR3 bases: TGTGCCAGCAGCGTAGCCGGGACAGGGATTAATGAGCAGTTCTTC.

The chain has TRBV6-4 and TRBJ2-1, with 12 bases that match TRBD2. The CDR3 sequence is 16 residues long. Germline-derived CDR1 and CDR2 are MRHNA and SNTAGT. The trim removed 2 bases at V and 9 bases at J, leaving 8 bases unmatched. For the CDR3, the DNA is TGTGCCAGCAGTGACGCGGCTAGCGGGGGGGCGGGTGAGCAGTTCTTC. Its protein product is CASSDAASGGAGEQFF.

This clone was seen a handful of times. The chain recombines TRBV6-1 with TRBJ1-6; D uncertain. Trimming shortened V by 0 bases and J by 6 bases, and 6 bases separated the two germline ends. CDR1 is MNHNS, CDR2 SASEGT, per germline. The length of the CDR3 is 14 residues. As DNA, the CDR3 is TGTGCCAGCAGTGAAGCTTGGACTAATTCACCCCTCCACTTT. This sequence encodes CASSEAWTNSPLHF.

A word on this clone: The same CDR3 arises from other DNA sequences in this sample as well. The CDR3 sequence is CASSPQGNEQYF. CDR3 in DNA: TGTGCCAGCAGCCCACAGGGGAACGAGCAGTACTTC. The chain employs TRBV7-2 and TRBJ2-7, with TRBD1 identical over 7 bases. Germline V gene lookup returns CDR1 SGHTA and CDR2 FQGNSA. The CDR3 runs to 12 residues. The V segment lost 5 bases and the J segment 5 bases; nucleotides outside the gene matches: 3. The variable domain in full, with the rest retrieved from reference TRBV7-2 and TRBJ2-7, is GAGVSQSPSNKVTEKGKDVELRCDPISGHTALYWYRQSLGQGLEFLIYFQGNSAPDKSGLPSDRFSAERTGGSVSTLTIQRTQQEDSAVYLCASSPQGNEQYFGPGTRLTVT.

The rearrangement uses TRBV4-1 and TRBJ2-3, with 14 nucleotides matching TRBD2. Trimming at V came to 3 bases and at J to 1 base, leaving 9 bases not matched to a gene. CDR1 and CDR2 from the germline V gene are MGHRA and YSYEKL. CDR3 size: 19 residues. This CDR3 reads CASSHLGTSGGPRTDTQYF. CDR3 nucleotide sequence: TGCGCCAGCAGCCATCTTGGGACTAGCGGGGGCCCTCGCACAGATACGCAGTATTTT.

The chain is built from TRBV5-8 and TRBJ1-6; D is ambiguous. CDR1 and CDR2 from the germline V gene are SGHTS and YDEGEE. This CDR3 is 14 amino acids long. The V end lost 6 bases, the J end lost 4 bases, and 11 bases lay between the germline ends. CDR3 sequence: CASKQVSYNSPLHF. In DNA form, the CDR3 reads TGTGCCAGCAAGCAGGTTTCATATAATTCACCCCTCCACTTT.

This clone has only one observation. This sequence joins TRBV19 and TRBJ1-3; no clear D gene. This CDR3 region has 15 residues. Trimming took off 6 bases at V and 2 bases at J, with 14 bases between the two ends. Germline V gene lookup returns CDR1 LNHDA and CDR2 SQIVND (reference sequence). CDR3 sequence (DNA): TGTGCCAGTAGGGGGTCTGCTTTTCCTGGAAACACCATATATTTT. It codes for CASRGSAFPGNTIYF.

The chain has TRBV2 and TRBJ2-3, with D uncertain. The germline CDR1 and CDR2 sequences are SNHLY and FYNNEI. The CDR3 runs 14 residues. V was clipped by 6 bases and J by 0 bases, with 10 bases between them. CDR3 in DNA: TGTGCCAGCAGACTCCAAGGGAGCACAGATACGCAGTATTTT. This translates into CASRLQGSTDTQYF.

The chain uses TRBV6-1 and TRBJ2-1; TRBD2 aligns across 11 bases. The CDR3 is made up of 15 amino acids. Losses at the gene ends were 4 bases for V and 9 bases for J; bases not matched to a gene: 8. Germline lookup yields CDR1 MNHNS and CDR2 SASEGT. Here the CDR3 reads CASSGLSGGAGEQFF. The CDR3 DNA follows: TGTGCCAGCAGTGGACTTAGCGGGGGGGCCGGTGAGCAGTTCTTC.